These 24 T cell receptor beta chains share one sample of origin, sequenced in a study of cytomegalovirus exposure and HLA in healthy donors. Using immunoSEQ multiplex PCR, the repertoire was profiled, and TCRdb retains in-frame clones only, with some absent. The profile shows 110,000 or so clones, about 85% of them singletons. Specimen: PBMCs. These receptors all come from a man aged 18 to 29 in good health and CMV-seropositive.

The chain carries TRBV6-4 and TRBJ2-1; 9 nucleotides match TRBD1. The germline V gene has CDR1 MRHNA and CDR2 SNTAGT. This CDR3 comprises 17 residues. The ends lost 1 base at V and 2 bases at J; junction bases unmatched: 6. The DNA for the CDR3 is TGTGCCAGCAGTGACTTCCCCGGGACAGGGACCTACAATGAGCAGTTCTTC. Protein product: CASSDFPGTGTYNEQFF.

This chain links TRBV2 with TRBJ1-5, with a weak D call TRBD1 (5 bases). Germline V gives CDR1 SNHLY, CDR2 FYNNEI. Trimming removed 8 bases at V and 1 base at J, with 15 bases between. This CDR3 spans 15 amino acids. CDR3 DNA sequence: TGTGCCAGCGGGGGGAGTGATGGGAGCAATCAGCCCCAGCATTTT. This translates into CASGGSDGSNQPQHF.

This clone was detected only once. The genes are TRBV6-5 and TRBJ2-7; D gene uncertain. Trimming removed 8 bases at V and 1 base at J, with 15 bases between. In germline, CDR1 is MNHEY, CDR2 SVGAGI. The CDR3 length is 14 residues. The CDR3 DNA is TGTGCCAGCGTCTCCGGAGAGGTTTCCTACGAGCAGTACTTC. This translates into CASVSGEVSYEQYF.

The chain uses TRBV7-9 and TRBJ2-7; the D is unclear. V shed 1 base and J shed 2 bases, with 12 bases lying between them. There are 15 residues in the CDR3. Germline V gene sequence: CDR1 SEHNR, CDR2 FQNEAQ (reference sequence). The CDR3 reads CASSLVPTRAYEQYF. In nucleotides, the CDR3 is TGTGCCAGCAGCTTAGTTCCCACCCGAGCCTACGAGCAGTACTTC.

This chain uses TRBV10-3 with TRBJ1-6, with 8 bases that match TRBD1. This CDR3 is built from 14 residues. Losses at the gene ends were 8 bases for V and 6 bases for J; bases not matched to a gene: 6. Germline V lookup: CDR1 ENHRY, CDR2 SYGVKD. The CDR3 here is CAIQRDRLNSPLHF. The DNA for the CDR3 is TGTGCCATCCAACGGGACAGGCTTAATTCACCCCTCCACTTT.

The CDR3 sequence is CASSLYGASEAFF. CDR3 in DNA: TGTGCCAGCAGCTTGTATGGGGCGTCTGAAGCTTTCTTT. The rearrangement links TRBV5-5 to TRBJ1-1, with a tentative D call TRBD1 (5 bases). Trimming took off 1 base at V and 6 bases at J, with 10 bases between the two ends. This CDR3 region has 13 residues. The germline V gene encodes CDR1 SGHKS and CDR2 YYEKEE (reference sequence). Combining the CDR3 with reference TRBV5-5 and TRBJ1-1 gives the whole variable domain DAGVTQSPTHLIKTRGQQVTLRCSPISGHKSVSWYQQVLGQGPQFIFQYYEKEERGRGNFPDRFSARQFPNYSSELNVNALLLGDSALYLCASSLYGASEAFFGQGTRLTVV.

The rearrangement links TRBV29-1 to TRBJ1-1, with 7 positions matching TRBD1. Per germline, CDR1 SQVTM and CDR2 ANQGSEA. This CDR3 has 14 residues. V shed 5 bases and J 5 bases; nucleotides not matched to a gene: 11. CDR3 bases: TGCAGCGTTCTGGGTCGACAGGGCTTAACTGAAGCTTTCTTT. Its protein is CSVLGRQGLTEAFF.

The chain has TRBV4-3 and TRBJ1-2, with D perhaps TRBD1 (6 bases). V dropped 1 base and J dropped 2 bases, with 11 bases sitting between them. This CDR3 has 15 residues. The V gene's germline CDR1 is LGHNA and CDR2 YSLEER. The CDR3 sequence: CASSQGGRGNYGYTF. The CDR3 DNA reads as TGCGCCAGCAGCCAAGGTGGCAGGGGAAACTATGGCTACACCTTC.

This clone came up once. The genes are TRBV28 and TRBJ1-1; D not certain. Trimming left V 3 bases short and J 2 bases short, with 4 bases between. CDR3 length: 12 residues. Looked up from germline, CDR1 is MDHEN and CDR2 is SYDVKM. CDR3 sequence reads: CASSFGNTEAFF. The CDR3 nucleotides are TGTGCCAGCAGTTTCGGTAACACTGAAGCTTTCTTT.

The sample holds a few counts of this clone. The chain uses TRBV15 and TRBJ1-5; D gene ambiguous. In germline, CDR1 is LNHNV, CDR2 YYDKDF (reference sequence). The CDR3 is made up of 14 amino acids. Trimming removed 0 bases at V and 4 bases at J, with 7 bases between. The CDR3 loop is CATSREIGNQPQHF. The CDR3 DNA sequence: TGTGCCACCAGCAGAGAAATCGGTAATCAGCCCCAGCATTTT. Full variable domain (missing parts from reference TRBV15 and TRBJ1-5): DAMVIQNPRYQVTQFGKPVTLSCSQTLNHNVMYWYQQKSSQAPKLLFHYYDKDFNNEADTPDNFQSRRPNTSFCFLDIRSPGLGDTAMYLCATSREIGNQPQHFGDGTRLSIL.

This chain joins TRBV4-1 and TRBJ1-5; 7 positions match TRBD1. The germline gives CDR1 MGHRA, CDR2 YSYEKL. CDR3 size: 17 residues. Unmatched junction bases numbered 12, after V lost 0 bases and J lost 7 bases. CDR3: CASSQDPLQGRWQPQHF. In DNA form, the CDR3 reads TGCGCCAGCAGCCAAGATCCCCTACAGGGGAGGTGGCAGCCCCAGCATTTT.

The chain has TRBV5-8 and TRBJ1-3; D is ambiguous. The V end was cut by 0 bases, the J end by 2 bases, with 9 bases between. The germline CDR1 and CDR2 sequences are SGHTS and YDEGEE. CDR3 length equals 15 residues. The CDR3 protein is CASSLDPGAGNTIYF. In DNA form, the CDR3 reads TGTGCCAGCAGCTTGGATCCGGGTGCTGGAAACACCATATATTTT.

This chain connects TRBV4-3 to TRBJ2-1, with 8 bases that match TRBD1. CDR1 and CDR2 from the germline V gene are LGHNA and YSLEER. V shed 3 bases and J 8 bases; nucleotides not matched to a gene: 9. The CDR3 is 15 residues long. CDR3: CASSQDGQGHDEQFF. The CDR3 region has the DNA TGCGCCAGCAGCCAGGATGGACAGGGCCACGATGAGCAGTTCTTC.

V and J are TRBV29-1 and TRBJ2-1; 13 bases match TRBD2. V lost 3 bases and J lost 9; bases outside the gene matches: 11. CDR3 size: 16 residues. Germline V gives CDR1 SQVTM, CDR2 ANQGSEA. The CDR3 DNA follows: TGCAGCGTTGACGTTGGGACTAGCGGGGATTGGGGTGAGCAGTTCTTC. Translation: CSVDVGTSGDWGEQFF.

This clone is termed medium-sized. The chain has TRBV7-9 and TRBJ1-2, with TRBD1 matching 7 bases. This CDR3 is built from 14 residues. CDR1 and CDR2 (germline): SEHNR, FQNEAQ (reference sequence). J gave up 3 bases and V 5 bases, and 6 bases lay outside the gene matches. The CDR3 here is CASSITGVDYGYTF. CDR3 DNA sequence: TGTGCCAGCAGCATAACAGGGGTTGACTATGGCTACACCTTC.

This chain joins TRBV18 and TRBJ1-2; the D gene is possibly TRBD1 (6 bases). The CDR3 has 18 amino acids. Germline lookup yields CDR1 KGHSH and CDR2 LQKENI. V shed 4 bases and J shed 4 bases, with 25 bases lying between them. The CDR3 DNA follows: TGTGCCAGCTCACAGTCCCAACAAGGGGGGGCGCGCTCCTATGGCTACACCTTC. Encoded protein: CASSQSQQGGARSYGYTF.

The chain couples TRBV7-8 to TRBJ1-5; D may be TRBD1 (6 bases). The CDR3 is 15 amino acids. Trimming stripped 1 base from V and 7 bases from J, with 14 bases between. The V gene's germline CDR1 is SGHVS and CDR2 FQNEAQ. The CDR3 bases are TGTGCCAGCAGCTTAGGTCCCAGGGGAGACCAGCCCCAGCATTTT. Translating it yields CASSLGPRGDQPQHF.

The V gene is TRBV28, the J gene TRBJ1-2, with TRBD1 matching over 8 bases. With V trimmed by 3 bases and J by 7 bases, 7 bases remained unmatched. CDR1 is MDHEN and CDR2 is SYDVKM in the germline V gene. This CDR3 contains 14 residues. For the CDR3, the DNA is TGTGCCAGCAGTTTGGCGGACAGGGTTAGTGGCTACACCTTC. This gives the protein CASSLADRVSGYTF.

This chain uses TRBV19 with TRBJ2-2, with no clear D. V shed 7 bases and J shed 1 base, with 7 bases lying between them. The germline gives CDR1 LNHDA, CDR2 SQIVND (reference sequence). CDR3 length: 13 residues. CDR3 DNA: TGTGCCAGTAACATCCAGAACACCGGGGAGCTGTTTTTT. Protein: CASNIQNTGELFF.

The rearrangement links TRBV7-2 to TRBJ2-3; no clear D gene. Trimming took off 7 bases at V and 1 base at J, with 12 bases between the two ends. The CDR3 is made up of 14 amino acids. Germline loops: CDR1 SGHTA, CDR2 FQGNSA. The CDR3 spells CASTPEARTDTQYF. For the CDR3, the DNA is TGTGCCAGCACCCCCGAAGCCCGCACAGATACGCAGTATTTT.

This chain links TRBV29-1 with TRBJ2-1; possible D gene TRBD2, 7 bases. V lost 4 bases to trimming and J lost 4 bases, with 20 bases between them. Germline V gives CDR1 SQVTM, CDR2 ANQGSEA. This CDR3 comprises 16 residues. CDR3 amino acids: CSVALGAGVAYNEQFF. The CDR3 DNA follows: TGCAGCGTTGCATTGGGGGCGGGGGTTGCATACAATGAGCAGTTCTTC.

The CDR3: CASSRDRGRDTQYF. The CDR3 DNA reads TGTGCCAGCAGCAGGGACAGGGGTAGGGATACGCAGTATTTT. The chain is built from TRBV6-1 and TRBJ2-3; 10 bases agree with TRBD1. In germline, CDR1 is MNHNS, CDR2 SASEGT. Trimming removed 6 bases from V and 6 bases from J; junction bases left unmatched: 6. The length of the CDR3 is 14 residues.

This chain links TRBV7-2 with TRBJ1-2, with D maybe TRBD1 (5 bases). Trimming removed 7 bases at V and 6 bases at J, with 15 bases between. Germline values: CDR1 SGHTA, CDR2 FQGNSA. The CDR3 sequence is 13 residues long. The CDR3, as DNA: TGTGCCAGCACCTCTGGGGGGTTACATGGCTACACCTTC. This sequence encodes CASTSGGLHGYTF.

In DNA, the CDR3 is TGCAGCGTAGCGGGGCGAAATTACAATGAGCAGTTCTTC. Translating gives CSVAGRNYNEQFF. This chain connects TRBV29-1 to TRBJ2-1; 7 bases fit TRBD2. Unmatched junction bases numbered 6, after V lost 6 bases and J lost 4 bases. Germline CDR1 reads SQVTM; CDR2 reads ANQGSEA. The CDR3 is 13 residues long.